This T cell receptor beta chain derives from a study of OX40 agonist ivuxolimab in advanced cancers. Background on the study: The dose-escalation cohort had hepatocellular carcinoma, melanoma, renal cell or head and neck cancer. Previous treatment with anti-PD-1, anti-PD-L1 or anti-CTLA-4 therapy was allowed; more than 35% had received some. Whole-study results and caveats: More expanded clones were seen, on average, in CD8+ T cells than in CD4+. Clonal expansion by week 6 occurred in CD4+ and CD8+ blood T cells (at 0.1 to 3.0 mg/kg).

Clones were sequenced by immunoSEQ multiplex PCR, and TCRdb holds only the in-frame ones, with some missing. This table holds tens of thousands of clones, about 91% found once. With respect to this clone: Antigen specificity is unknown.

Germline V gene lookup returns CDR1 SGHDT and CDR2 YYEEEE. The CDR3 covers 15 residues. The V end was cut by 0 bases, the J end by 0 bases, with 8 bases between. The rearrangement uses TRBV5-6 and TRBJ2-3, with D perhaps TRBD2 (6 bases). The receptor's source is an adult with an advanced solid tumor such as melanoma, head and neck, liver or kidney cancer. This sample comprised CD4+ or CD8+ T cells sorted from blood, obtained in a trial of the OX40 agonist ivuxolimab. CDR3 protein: CASSLGGTSTDTQYF. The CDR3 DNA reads TGTGCCAGCAGCTTGGGCGGGACTAGCACAGATACGCAGTATTTT. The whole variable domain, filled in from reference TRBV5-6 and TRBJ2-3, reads DAGVTQSPTHLIKTRGQQVTLRCSPKSGHDTVSWYQQALGQGPQFIFQYYEEEERQRGNFPDRFSGHQFPNYSSELNVNALLLGDSALYLCASSLGGTSTDTQYFGPGTRLTVL.